This T cell receptor beta chain was sequenced during a study of cytomegalovirus exposure and HLA in healthy donors. As for the study in general: An early release of data contained about 85 million unique TCRs, which came from HLA-typed donors. Study-wide findings and caveats: Specific recognition of CMV antigens was confirmed in vitro for three chains (all CMV-associated). Fewer N-insertions (relative to the roughly 700-donor mean) were reportedly seen in an Asian-associated ancestry cluster in a later analysis.

Concerning this clone itself: The antigen remains unidentified.

CDR1 SGHRS and CDR2 YFSETQ come from the germline V gene. This CDR3 region has 15 residues. V shed 5 bases, J shed 1 base, and the junction held 6 bases outside the gene matches. The study ran its PCR with 60 Vbeta and 13 Jbeta primers. TCRdb's copy holds only in-frame clones and misses some; the assay was immunoSEQ multiplex PCR. The sample lists about 150,000 clones, 65% to 90% seen once, with under 8% in the top ten. The sequence was collected from a woman aged 50 to 60 in good health and CMV-seropositive. The J gene is TRBJ2-7, the V gene TRBV5-1; 10 nucleotides line up with TRBD1. Sample: PBMCs. The CDR3 loop is CASRVGTGVSYEQYF. The DNA for the CDR3 is TGCGCCAGCAGGGTAGGGACAGGGGTTTCCTACGAGCAGTACTTC.